The clone carrying this TCR beta chain was observed a handful of times. Its antigen is currently unknown. This specimen belongs to a study of cytomegalovirus exposure and HLA in healthy donors. This CDR3 has 13 amino acids. Trimming cost V 2 bases and J 4 bases, with 6 bases left between them. Germline V gene sequence: CDR1 MNHEY, CDR2 SVGAGI. PCR primers comprised 60 Vbeta and 13 Jbeta primers. Only in-frame clones appear in the TCRdb table, and some are missing; sequencing was by immunoSEQ multiplex PCR. The table lists about 130,000 clones, roughly 70% of them singletons, with 7% in the top ten. Overall study findings and caveats: Cytomegalovirus association was assigned to approximately 160 TCR beta chains.

Sequencing was done on a sample of PBMCs. The receptor comes from a young man in good health and CMV-seronegative. J is TRBJ1-5 and V is TRBV6-5; D perhaps matches TRBD1 (6 bases). For the CDR3, the DNA is TGTGCCAGCAGTTACCAGGGGAATCAGCCCCAGCATTTT. This encodes CASSYQGNQPQHF.